This TCR beta chain is drawn from a study of T cell responses to AZD1222 COVID-19 vaccine. Produced via immunoSEQ multiplex PCR; TCRdb's table is partial and in-frame only. In the table there are some 140,000 clones, 70% to 90% of which are singletons. Study results and limitations: AZD1222 recipients seropositive at baseline numbered only 5 to 7.

Remarks on this clone: Its specificity is not known.

This CDR3 has 16 residues. CDR1 is MDHEN and CDR2 is SYDVKM in the germline V gene. Trimming took 5 bases from V and 4 from J; bases not matched to a gene: 11. The J gene is TRBJ2-1, the V gene TRBV28; 7 nucleotides align to TRBD2. The sequence was obtained from an adult in good health. Here the sequenced sample was peripheral blood, taken on day 0 of AZD1222 vaccination. CDR3 sequence: CASSPWMASGYNEQFF. DNA of the CDR3: TGTGCCAGCAGTCCCTGGATGGCTAGCGGTTACAATGAGCAGTTCTTC.